This T cell receptor (beta chain) was sequenced for a study of blood T cells in healthy people across ages (dated by TCRdb to the mid-2010s). At the level of the whole study: In model experiments, roughly one uniquely barcoded TCR beta cDNA molecule per two T cells was captured by template switching. Using deep sequencing normalized with unique cDNA molecular identifiers, the study measured how TCR beta repertoire diversity changes with age. Donors were grouped into four age groups: young (average about 15 years), middle-aged (roughly 40), aged (approximately 67) and long-lived (over 80). For two donors (one aged 18 to 30 and one aged 80 or older), the study analyzed two additional independent replicas of 1 million unique cDNA reads from the same blood draw.

V and J are truncated by 2 bases and 1 base respectively, leaving an intervening sequence of 9 bases. From the cysteine up to the phenylalanine, the CDR3 has a length of 14 residues. The kept DNA is CDR3 alone, 42 bases in frame from the first base. Per the germline V gene (reference sequence), MNHEY is the CDR1 and SMNVEV is the CDR2. Of note for this clonotype: It lacks a known antigen. No clone much larger than this one lies a single base away; base qualities are absent.

The library was produced with 5' RACE. These reads were obtained on an Illumina HiSeq 2500. A second PCR of roughly 6 to 11 cycles was run with a J-beta primer mix and a sample-barcoded 5' primer. A template-switch 5' adaptor carrying 12 random nucleotides introduced a unique molecular identifier onto each TCR beta cDNA molecule. Each sample yielded at least 2.5 million CDR3-containing paired-end reads. All of the RNA was converted into first-strand cDNA using the Mint cDNA synthesis kit, with a TRBC-specific oligonucleotide serving as the primer. After uracil-DNA glycosylase treatment, a first 18-cycle PCR used universal primers M1SS and BC2_uni_R on all cDNA. In the authors' own workflow: Each sample was normalized by randomly selecting 1 million high-quality reads, each carrying a distinct molecular identifier. Instead of being binned into consensus sequences, reads that shared molecular identifiers were thrown out. MiTCR, run with a Q25 quality threshold and the strictest error-elimination algorithm, handled CDR3 identification, clonotype clustering and error correction. A nonparametric unseen species model with Euler transformation was used to estimate lower-bound total TCR beta diversity. TCRdb reran the public reads through fastp at Q25 and MiXCR, keeping productive beta chains. CDR3 protein sequences are deduplicated, and each keeps its most common genes and DNA. Here the V and J calls rest on TCRdb's processing, not on the authors' analysis. The sample contains over 500,000 distinct CDR3 sequences, roughly a quarter of them found a single time. The ten largest clones represent approximately 3.3% of the sample.

What the research found in general, with its limitations: Observed TCR beta diversity correlated strongly with the percentage of naive T cells measured by flow cytometry. Estimates of total diversity from one million sequenced T cells were regarded as lower bounds and underestimates. Because profiling used bulk unsorted PBMCs, naive and antigen-experienced compartments could not be compared conclusively. The long-lived group showed more naive CD4+ T cells, fewer expanded clones and increased TCR diversity than the aged group, suggesting age selection. Because donor CMV infection status was unknown, age-related changes in expanded clonotypes were potentially confounded. Observed TCR beta diversity per million T cells fell roughly linearly with age, and a significant reduction was already apparent by age around 40.

The 39 donors, aged 6 to 90 years, were systemically healthy Caucasian individuals from Russia. Around 10 milliliters of peripheral blood were drawn from each donor into EDTA-treated Vacutainer tubes. PBMCs were isolated by Ficoll-Paque density-gradient centrifugation, with at least 7 million obtained per sample. Total RNA, at least 5 micrograms per sample, was extracted from PBMCs with Trizol reagent. The percentages of naive CD45RAhigh/CD27high T cells were determined by flow cytometry on a PBMC aliquot from every donor. These sequences were also reported in another study, on T cells of mothers and their children. As the second publication notes: Nine systemically healthy Caucasian individuals, comprising three mothers and their six children, were included as donors. cDNA synthesis consumed the entire amount of extracted RNA, loaded at 1.5 ug RNA in each 15 ul reaction. In the second PCR, the M1S primer added sample barcodes and 2-4 random nucleotides. Each mother yielded over 8.5 million TCR beta CDR3 reads and each child a few million reads. TCR recombination output is similarly shaped by thymic selection in related and unrelated pairs, with a minor effect exerted by inherited differences. Normalized repertoire overlap was always found to be slightly, but never significantly, higher in related mother-child pairs than in unrelated mother-child pairs. Persistent microchimeric T cell clones were not detected, at a sensitivity of 85 to 100 clones per million clonotypes. The study used deep NGS to compare TCR beta repertoires of mothers and children, seeking features distinguishing related mother-child pairs from unrelated individuals. Mothers averaged around 43 +/- 4 years of age and children averaged roughly 11 +/- 4 years. After adapter ligation with NEBNext reagents, the libraries were sequenced on Illumina HiSeq 2000 with 100+100 nt paired-end reads. To prevent cross-contamination, the mother and child libraries were prepared one month apart and sequenced in separate runs. For each donor, somewhere between roughly 450,000 and 2,100,000 distinct TCR beta clonotypes were identified. Naive TCR beta clonotypes were estimated from low-frequency clonotypes matched to each donor's FACS-determined naive share, without sorting.

This sequence originates from a boy under 10 years old in good health. The chain links TRBV27 with TRBJ2-7; no confident D gene assignment can be made. Specimen: blood. The nucleotide sequence reads as follows: TGTGCCAGCAGTTTAACGGCCACTTCCTACGAGCAGTACTTC. Its amino acids are CASSLTATSYEQYF.